This T cell receptor beta chain stems from a study of cytomegalovirus exposure and HLA in healthy donors (TCRdb year 2017). About the study as a whole: In an earlier analysis of 550 to 750 of the donors, roughly 300 Gb of sequence data and approximately 120 million unique TCR beta sequences from roughly 180 million T cells were reported. The study aimed to test whether cataloging public T cell receptors could reveal signatures of past pathogen exposure. Among a few hundred genotyped donors of the cohort, an average of about 240,000 unique TCR beta nucleotide sequences were sequenced per donor, roughly 18% of them non-productive. In the later analysis, no new phenotypic data were used to find candidate immune exposures; instead, reliance was placed on TCR beta sequences and their occurrence across donors. A later genetic analysis used genome-wide SNP genotypes for about 60% of the roughly 700 donors, treating that subset as a discovery cohort. An early release that covered some 640 HLA-typed donors contained about 290 gigabases of sequencing data and approximately 85 million unique TCR sequences. The study combined high-throughput TCR immunosequencing, statistical association of individual TCRs with disease status, and machine learning to predict cytomegalovirus infection status. Every repertoire in the discovery cohort had been generated on one and the same sequencing platform. A later analysis re-analyzed previously published TCR beta repertoires from 660 or so donors and added high-resolution HLA genotyping to study TCR occurrence patterns. A separate validation cohort of about 110 different subjects was used in addition to the approximately 700-subject first cohort. Among the approximately 400 genotyped donors, about 85% belonged to the genetic ancestry cluster associated with self-reported Caucasian donors. The study used immunosequencing to profile the T cell repertoires of some 600 subjects and linked those repertoires to cytomegalovirus serostatus. Donor age, sex, ethnicity and CMV serostatus were compiled together with the repertoire data. In an earlier analysis of 587 of the donors, high-throughput TCR beta sequencing was used to judge whether each TCR beta V gene segment behaved as functional or pseudogenic. HLA typing included class I and class II loci at four-digit resolution. Typing coverage varied by locus: about 620-630 donors for A, B, C, DRB1 and DQB1; approximately 560 for DQA1; over 600 for DPA1; approximately 490 for DPB1. Because of strong linkage in the cohort, roughly five DR-DQ haplotypes were treated as single units for association and clustering. Results and caveats for the whole study, not just this receptor: The earlier analysis of some 540 of the donors excluded around 17 rarely observed V segments, including chromosome 9 orphons, because counts were too low. Cytomegalovirus status was reported to be diagnosed by the classifier with high specificity and sensitivity in both the original and validation cohorts. A further reported finding was that TCR beta sequences accurately predicted the HLA-A and HLA-B alleles for most subjects in the first cohort. Most TCR sequences were seen in very few donors, while some public TCRs were found in many individuals. The sequencing pipeline was judged likely to have produced a cluster of highly shared sequence variants as a technical artifact. A later genetic analysis associated a missense DCLRE1C variant with V-gene and J-gene trimming of TCR beta chains, and an independent cohort replicated the association. In a later analysis, HLA-associated TCR beta chains showed more clonal expansion and lower generation probabilities than non-associated chains that were equally common. According to the authors, the approach could potentially be generalized to other disease states and immunological phenotypes. Correlated functional status among segregating V segments might be attributable to linkage disequilibrium, but an unknown experimental factor could not be ruled out. Because the 87-base-pair reads could not distinguish some IMGT-functional V segments, including TRBV6-2 and TRBV6-3, those segments were excluded. Most CMV-associated TCR beta chains appeared to be HLA-restricted in a later analysis, and the HLA associations seemed to be driven largely by CMV exposure. An earlier analysis of approximately 500 of the donors showed that most TCR beta V segments appeared in productive rearrangements either about 87% or about 30% of the time, which broadly matched IMGT annotations. In a later analysis, several top co-occurrence clusters were reported to appear linked to parvovirus B19, influenza, CMV and Epstein-Barr virus. The study gave a list of 150 to 200 TCR beta chains associated with cytomegalovirus. According to a later genetic analysis, donors in an Asian-associated ancestry cluster had fewer N-insertions in productive TCRs than the approximately 690-donor mean. When HLA alleles, especially DR and DQ, strongly co-occurred, TCR associations were difficult to assign to individual alleles. In a later analysis, 16,951 TCR beta sequences were associated with specific HLA alleles at a false discovery rate of 0.05. CMV serostatus was the only immune exposure information available for the cohort. Because HLA typing was unavailable for some donors at each locus, only the typed subset was used in association tests. Three of the identified cytomegalovirus-associated TCR beta chains were confirmed in vitro to be specific for cytomegalovirus antigens. The cohort was sequenced for TCR beta chains only, and without alpha or paired-chain data the features that could be detected were limited. Roughly uniform sequencing depth across donors was assumed in presence/absence analyses, although this assumption may not hold. In a later analysis, the rate of TCR association differed among HLA loci, with DRB1 alleles having the most associated TCRs and HLA-C alleles having the fewest.

From cysteine to phenylalanine, the CDR3 is 13 amino acids long. Only the CDR3 part of the read is kept: 39 bases, read in frame from the first base. Based on the germline V gene, the CDR1 and CDR2 sequences are SGDLS and YYNGEE. V is clipped by 0 bases and J by 4 bases, and the sequence between their germline boundaries is 7 bases long. Library preparation was by the immunoSEQ multiplex PCR assay. The multiplex PCR relied on a mix of 60 forward primers for TCR Vbeta segments and 13 reverse primers for TCR Jbeta segments. A multiplex PCR assay on genomic DNA amplified the CDR3 region of rearranged TCR beta genes. On the Illumina HiSeq System, the amplified TCR beta libraries were sequenced as 87-base-pair reads. Per the source publication's procedure: Across the 700 or so repertoires, a later analysis counted 78 million or so unique TCR beta chains, approximately 12 million of which were shared by at least two donors. Raw reads were error-corrected and collapsed into unique sequences by a nearest-neighbor algorithm in which closely related sequences were merged to remove PCR and sequencing errors. To assign V, D and J gene segments, CDR3 sequences were aligned to IMGT reference sequences. For a sequence to be retained, at least a six-nucleotide match to both a V gene segment and a J gene segment was required. A rearrangement was called productive if the CDR3 had no stop codons and remained in frame with V and J, and every other rearrangement was called non-productive. Following IMGT convention, CDR3 was defined as the stretch from the second conserved V-encoded cysteine up to the conserved J-encoded phenylalanine. In an earlier analysis of around 540 of the donors, sequences lacking an unambiguous match to a single V gene segment were excluded. An earlier analysis of 587 of the donors classified V segments as functional when productive rearrangements were above 56.7% and as segregating when the standard deviation between donors was above 5%. To diagnose cytomegalovirus status from the catalog of TCR beta chain sequences, a statistical classification framework was built. In a later analysis, TCR nucleotide sequences were compared against IMGT/GENE-DB human TR gene sequences so that V and J genes could be assigned. A later analysis assigned CDR3 sequences and most-parsimonious VDJ recombination scenarios with the TCRdist pipeline. In a later analysis, each TCR beta chain was defined by its CDR3 amino acid sequence together with its V-gene family, and reads without a unique V-gene family were excluded. A later analysis removed 500 to 650 highly shared, low-generation-probability nucleotide sequences to deal with suspected cross-contamination and a sequencing artifact. A later analysis calculated a clonal expansion index for each public chain from normalized within-repertoire ranks of inferred template counts. In a later analysis, generation probabilities were computed using a VDJ recombination model fitted to out-of-frame rearrangements, and the results were checked against IGoR. In a later analysis, TCR-TCR, TCR-HLA and TCR-CMV co-occurrence was scored with hypergeometric tests, and a repertoire-size bias correction was applied to TCR pairs. A later analysis estimated false discovery rates by permuting HLA or CMV assignments 20 times. In a later analysis, co-occurring TCRs were grouped with DBSCAN, and TCRdist sequence similarity was added when clustering was performed within HLA-allele-positive subsets. Repertoires with fewer than 30,000 or more than 120,000 public chains were left out of co-occurrence clustering, as were a handful of repertoires with anomalous nucleotide sharing. Held by TCRdb, this immuneACCESS table contains in-frame sequences only and omits some clones. Under half of the omission traces to an unresolved V gene where checked; the cause of the rest is unknown. The DNA gave D and trimming, while V, J and clone size come from that table. A total of 110,000 or so clones appear in this sample, over 65% of them only once. About 5% of the sample lies in the top ten.

In total, roughly 670 healthy bone marrow donors made up the cohort. At the time of sampling, all cohort members were nominally healthy, though unrecorded immune exposures were likely present. The donor tested CMV seropositive, placing the donor among the 250 to 350 seropositive members of the cohort. Each donor provided a peripheral blood sample, and peripheral blood mononuclear cells were used for TCR beta sequencing. The Qiagen DNeasy Blood Extraction Kit was used to extract genomic DNA from the blood cell samples. This clone was counted a few times. No antigen is known for it. Per-base qualities were not stored, and no clone one base away is much larger.

The sequencing input was PBMCs. Rearrangement joined TRBV9 to TRBJ1-1; a confident D gene designation cannot be given. The sequence came from a woman in her thirties in good health and CMV-seropositive. The DNA is TGTGCCAGCAGCGTAGGAGGGCTCACTGAAGCTTTCTTT. It encodes CASSVGGLTEAFF.